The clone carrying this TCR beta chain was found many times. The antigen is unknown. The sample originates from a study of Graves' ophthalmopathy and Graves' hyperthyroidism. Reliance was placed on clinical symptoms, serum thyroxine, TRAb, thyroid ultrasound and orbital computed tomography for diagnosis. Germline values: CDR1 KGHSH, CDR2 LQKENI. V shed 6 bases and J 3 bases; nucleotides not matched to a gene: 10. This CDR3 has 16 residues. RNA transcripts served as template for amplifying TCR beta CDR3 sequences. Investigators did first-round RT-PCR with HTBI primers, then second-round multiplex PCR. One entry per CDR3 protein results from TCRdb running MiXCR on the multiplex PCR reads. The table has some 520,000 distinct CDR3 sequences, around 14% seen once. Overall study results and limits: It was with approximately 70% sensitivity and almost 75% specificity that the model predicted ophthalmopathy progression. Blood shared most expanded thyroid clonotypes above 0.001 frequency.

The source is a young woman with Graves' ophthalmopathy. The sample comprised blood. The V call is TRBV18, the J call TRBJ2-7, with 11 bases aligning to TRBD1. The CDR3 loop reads CASSQYSGTGGYEQYF. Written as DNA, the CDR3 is TGTGCCAGCTCGCAATACTCCGGGACAGGGGGCTACGAGCAGTACTTC.